This entry lists 4 T cell receptor beta chains sequenced from one sample in a study of blood T cells in healthy people across ages. Next came a second PCR, run for about 7 to 12 cycles, which used a sample-barcoded 5' primer along with a J-beta primer mix. TCRdb re-analysed the 5' RACE reads in MiXCR, keeping a single row per CDR3 protein. The table has approximately 690,000 distinct CDR3 sequences, 58% seen once. Source material: blood. These receptors all stem from a man aged 55 to 70 in good health.

The V and J genes are TRBV15 and TRBJ2-5; 13 bases match TRBD2. CDR3 size: 17 residues. Germline lookup yields CDR1 LNHNV and CDR2 YYDKDF (reference sequence). V trimming: 8 bases; J trimming: 0 bases; junction bases outside the gene matches: 9. The CDR3 DNA follows: TGTGCCACCTCCCCCGGGACTAGCGGGAAGTACCAAGAGACCCAGTACTTC. Amino acids: CATSPGTSGKYQETQYF. The full variable domain, rest sourced from reference TRBV15 and TRBJ2-5, is DAMVIQNPRYQVTQFGKPVTLSCSQTLNHNVMYWYQQKSSQAPKLLFHYYDKDFNNEADTPDNFQSRRPNTSFCFLDIRSPGLGDTAMYLCATSPGTSGKYQETQYFGPGTRLLVL.

This clonotype was picked up a small number of times. V gene TRBV9 combines with J gene TRBJ2-6; no definite D call. Germline CDR1 is SGDLS and CDR2 is YYNGEE. Trimming removed 4 bases from V and 0 bases from J, with 11 bases in between. CDR3 length: 16 residues. The CDR3 loop is CASSTNIDSGANVLTF. In nucleotides, the CDR3 is TGTGCCAGCAGCACTAACATAGACTCTGGGGCCAACGTCCTGACTTTC.

The chain has TRBV5-1 and TRBJ2-5; D may match TRBD1 or TRBD2 (6 bases each). The CDR3 runs to 14 residues. The germline V and J ends were trimmed by 1 base and 11 bases, with 18 bases remaining between them. Germline V gene data show CDR1 as SGHRS and CDR2 as YFSETQ. The CDR3 spells CASSLRGAERKQYF. CDR3 bases: TGCGCCAGCAGCTTGAGGGGGGCCGAACGAAAACAGTACTTC.

The V and J genes are TRBV6-1 and TRBJ2-7, with no clear D. Judging by the DNA end, TRBJ2-4 fits better; the J call may be wrong. Germline V CDR1 and CDR2: MNHNS, SASEGT. The CDR3 consists of 16 residues. The CDR3 nucleotides read TGTGCCAGCAGTGAAGATCGGATTTTGGCCAAAAACATTCAGTACTTC. It specifies CASSEDRILAKNIQYF.